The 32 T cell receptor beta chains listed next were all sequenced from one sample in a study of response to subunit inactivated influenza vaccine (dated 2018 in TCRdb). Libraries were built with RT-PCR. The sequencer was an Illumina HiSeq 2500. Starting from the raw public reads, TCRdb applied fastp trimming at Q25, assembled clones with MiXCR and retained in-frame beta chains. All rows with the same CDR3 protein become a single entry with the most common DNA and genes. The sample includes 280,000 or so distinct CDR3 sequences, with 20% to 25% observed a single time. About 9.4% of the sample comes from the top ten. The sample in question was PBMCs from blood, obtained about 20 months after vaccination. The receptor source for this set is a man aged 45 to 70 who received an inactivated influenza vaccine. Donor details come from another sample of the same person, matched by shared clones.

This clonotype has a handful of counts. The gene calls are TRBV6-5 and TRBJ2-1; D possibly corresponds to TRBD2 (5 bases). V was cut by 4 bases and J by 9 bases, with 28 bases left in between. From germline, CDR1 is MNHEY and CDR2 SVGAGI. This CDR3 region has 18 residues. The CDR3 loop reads CASSLFPVDFSGFTEQFF. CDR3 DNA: TGTGCCAGCAGTTTATTTCCGGTGGACTTTAGTGGCTTCACTGAGCAGTTCTTC.

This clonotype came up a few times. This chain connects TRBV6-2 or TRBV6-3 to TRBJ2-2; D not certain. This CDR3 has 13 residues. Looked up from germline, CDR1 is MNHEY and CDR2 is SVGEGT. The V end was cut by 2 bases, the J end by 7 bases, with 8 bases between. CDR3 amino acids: CASSYDPVGELFF. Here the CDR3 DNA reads TGTGCCAGCAGTTACGATCCAGTCGGGGAGCTGTTTTTT.

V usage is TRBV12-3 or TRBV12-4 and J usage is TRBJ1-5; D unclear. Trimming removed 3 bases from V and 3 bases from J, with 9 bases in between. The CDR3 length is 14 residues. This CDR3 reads CASSLPVSNQPQHF. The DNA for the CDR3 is TGTGCCAGCAGTTTGCCAGTATCCAATCAGCCCCAGCATTTT.

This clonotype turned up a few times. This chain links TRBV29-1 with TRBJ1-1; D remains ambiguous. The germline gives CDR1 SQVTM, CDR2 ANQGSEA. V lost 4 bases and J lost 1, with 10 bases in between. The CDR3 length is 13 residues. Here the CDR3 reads CSVADLGNTEAFF. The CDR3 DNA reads TGCAGCGTTGCGGATCTGGGGAACACTGAAGCTTTCTTT.

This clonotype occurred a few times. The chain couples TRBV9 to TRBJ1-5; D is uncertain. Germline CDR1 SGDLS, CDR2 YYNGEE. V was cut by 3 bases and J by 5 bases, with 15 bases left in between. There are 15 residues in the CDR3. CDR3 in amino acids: CASSGGIFGDQPQHF. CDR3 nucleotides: TGTGCCAGCAGCGGAGGGATTTTCGGGGATCAGCCCCAGCATTTT.

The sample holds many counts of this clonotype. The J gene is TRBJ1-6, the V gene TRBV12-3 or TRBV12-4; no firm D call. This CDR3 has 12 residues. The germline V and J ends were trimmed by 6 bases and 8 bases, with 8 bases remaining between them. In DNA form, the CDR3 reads TGTGCCAGCAGCCCCGGGGATTCACCCCTCCACTTT. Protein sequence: CASSPGDSPLHF.

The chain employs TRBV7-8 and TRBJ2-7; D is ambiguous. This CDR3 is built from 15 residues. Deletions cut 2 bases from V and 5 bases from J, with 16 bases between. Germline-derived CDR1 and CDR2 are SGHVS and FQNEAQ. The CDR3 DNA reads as TGTGCCAGCAGCTTAAGTGGTCTAGTTATCCACGAGCAGTACTTC. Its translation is CASSLSGLVIHEQYF.

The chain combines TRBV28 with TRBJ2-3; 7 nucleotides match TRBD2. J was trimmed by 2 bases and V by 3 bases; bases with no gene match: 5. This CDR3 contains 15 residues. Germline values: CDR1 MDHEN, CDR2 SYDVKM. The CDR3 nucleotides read TGTGCCAGCAGTTTCTTAGGGACTAACACAGATACGCAGTATTTT. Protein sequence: CASSFLGTNTDTQYF.

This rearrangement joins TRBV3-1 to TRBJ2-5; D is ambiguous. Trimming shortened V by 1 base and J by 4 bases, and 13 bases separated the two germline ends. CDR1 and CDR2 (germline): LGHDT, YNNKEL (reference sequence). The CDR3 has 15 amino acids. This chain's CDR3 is CASSQGSTRRETQYF. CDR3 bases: TGTGCCAGCAGCCAAGGGAGTACCCGGCGAGAGACCCAGTACTTC.

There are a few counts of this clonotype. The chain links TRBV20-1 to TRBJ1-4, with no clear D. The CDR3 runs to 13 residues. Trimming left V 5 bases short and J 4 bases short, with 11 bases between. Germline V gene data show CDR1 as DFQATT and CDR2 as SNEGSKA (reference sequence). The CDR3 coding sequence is TGCAGTGCTTCCGGGAGTTATAATGAAAAACTGTTTTTT. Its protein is CSASGSYNEKLFF.

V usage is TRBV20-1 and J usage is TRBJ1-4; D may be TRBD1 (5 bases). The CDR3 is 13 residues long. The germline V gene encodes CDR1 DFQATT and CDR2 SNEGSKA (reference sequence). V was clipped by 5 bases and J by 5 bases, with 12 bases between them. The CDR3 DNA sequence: TGCAGTGCTTTTCAGGGCTCAAATGAAAAACTGTTTTTT. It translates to CSAFQGSNEKLFF.

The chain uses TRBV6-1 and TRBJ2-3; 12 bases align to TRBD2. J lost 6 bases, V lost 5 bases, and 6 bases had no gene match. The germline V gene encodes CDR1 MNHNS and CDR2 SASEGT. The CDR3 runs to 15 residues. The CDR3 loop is CASSQLAGGADTQYF. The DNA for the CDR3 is TGTGCCAGCAGTCAACTAGCGGGAGGTGCCGATACGCAGTATTTT.

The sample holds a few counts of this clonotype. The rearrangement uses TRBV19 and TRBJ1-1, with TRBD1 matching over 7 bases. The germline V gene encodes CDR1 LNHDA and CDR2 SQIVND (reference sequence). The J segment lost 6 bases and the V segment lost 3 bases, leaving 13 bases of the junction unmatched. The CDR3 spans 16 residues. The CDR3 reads CASSIGLDRAFSEAFF. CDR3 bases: TGTGCCAGTAGTATCGGCCTCGACAGGGCTTTCTCTGAAGCTTTCTTT.

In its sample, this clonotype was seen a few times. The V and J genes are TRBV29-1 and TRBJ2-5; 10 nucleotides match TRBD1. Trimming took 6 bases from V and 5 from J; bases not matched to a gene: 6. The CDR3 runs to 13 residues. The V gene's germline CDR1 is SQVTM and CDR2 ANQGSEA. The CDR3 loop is CSVRDRGWETQYF. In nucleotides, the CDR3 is TGCAGCGTACGGGACAGGGGTTGGGAGACCCAGTACTTC.

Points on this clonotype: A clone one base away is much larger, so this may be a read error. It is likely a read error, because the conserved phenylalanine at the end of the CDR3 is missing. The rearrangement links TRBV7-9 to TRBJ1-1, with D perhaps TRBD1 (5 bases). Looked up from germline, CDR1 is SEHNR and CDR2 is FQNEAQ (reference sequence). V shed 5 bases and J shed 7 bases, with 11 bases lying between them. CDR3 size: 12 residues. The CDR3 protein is CASSPMGDEAFS. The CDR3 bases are TGTGCCAGCAGCCCTATGGGGGATGAAGCTTTCTCT.

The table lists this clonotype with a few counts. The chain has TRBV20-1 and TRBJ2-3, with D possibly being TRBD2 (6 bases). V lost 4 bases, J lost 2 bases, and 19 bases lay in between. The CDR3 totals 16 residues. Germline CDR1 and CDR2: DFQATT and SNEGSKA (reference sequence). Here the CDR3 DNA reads TGCAGTGCTAATAGGGGTAGCGGCGACAACACAGATACGCAGTATTTT. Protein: CSANRGSGDNTDTQYF.

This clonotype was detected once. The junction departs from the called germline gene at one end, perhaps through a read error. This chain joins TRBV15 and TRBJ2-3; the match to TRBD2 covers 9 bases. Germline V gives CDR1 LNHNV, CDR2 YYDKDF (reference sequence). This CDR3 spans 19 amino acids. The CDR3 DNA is TGTGCCACTAGCAGAGATAAGGCCGACGCGGGAGGGCCACGAAATACGCAGTATTTT. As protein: CATSRDKADAGGPRNTQYF.

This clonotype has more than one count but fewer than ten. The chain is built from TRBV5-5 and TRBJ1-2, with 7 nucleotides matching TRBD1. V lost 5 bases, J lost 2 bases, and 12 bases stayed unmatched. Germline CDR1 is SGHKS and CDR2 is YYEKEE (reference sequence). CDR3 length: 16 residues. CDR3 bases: TGTGCCAGCAGGTGGGCCGGGACAGTACGAAACTATGGCTACACCTTC. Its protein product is CASRWAGTVRNYGYTF.

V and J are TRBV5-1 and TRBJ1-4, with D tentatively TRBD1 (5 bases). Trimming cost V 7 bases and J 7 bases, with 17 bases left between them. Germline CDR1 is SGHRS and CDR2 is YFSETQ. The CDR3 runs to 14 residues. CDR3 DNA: TGCGCCAGCGCCCGTGACAGCCTCCCTGAAAAACTGTTTTTT. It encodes CASARDSLPEKLFF.

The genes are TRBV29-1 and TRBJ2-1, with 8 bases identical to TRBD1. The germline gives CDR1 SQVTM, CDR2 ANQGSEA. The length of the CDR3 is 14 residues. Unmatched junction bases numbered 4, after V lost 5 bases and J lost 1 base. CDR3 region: CSVTDRGSYNEQFF. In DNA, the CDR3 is TGCAGCGTTACCGACAGGGGTTCCTACAATGAGCAGTTCTTC.

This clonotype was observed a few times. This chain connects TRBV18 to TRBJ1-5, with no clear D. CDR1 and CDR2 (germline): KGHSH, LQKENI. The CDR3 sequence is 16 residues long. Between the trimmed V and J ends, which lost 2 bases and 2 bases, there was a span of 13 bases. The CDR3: CASSPSGRLGNQPQHF. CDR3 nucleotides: TGTGCCAGCTCACCAAGTGGCAGGTTGGGCAATCAGCCCCAGCATTTT.

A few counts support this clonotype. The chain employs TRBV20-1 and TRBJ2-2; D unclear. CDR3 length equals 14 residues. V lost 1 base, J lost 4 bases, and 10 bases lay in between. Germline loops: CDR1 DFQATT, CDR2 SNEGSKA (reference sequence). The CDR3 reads CSARGAALTGELFF. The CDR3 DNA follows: TGCAGTGCTAGAGGTGCTGCCCTCACCGGGGAGCTGTTTTTT.

The CDR3 sequence is CARSFLPFYEQYF. DNA for the CDR3: TGTGCCAGAAGCTTCCTCCCTTTCTACGAGCAGTACTTC. The gene calls are TRBV5-3 and TRBJ2-7; no reliable D call. TRBV5-3 is annotated as an ORF whose role is uncertain. There are 13 residues in the CDR3. V was cut by 2 bases and J by 3 bases, with 9 bases left in between.

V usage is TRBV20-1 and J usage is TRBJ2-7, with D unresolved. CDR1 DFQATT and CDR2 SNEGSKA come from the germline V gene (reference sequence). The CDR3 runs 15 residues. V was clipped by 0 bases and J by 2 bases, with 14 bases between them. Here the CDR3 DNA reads TGCAGTGCTAGAGATACCGCCACCCGCCCCTACGAGCAGTACTTC. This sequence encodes CSARDTATRPYEQYF.

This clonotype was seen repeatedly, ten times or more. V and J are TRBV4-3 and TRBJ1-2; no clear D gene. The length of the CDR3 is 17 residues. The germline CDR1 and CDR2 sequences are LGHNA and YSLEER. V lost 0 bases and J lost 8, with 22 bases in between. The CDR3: CASSQDLSGVGRNGYTF. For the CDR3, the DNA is TGCGCCAGCAGCCAAGATCTATCTGGAGTTGGGCGGAACGGCTACACCTTC.

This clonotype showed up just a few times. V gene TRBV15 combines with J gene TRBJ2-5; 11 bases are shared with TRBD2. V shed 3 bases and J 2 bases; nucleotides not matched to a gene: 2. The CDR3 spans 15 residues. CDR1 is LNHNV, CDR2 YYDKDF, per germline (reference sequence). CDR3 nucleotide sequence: TGTGCCACCAGCAGGACTAGCGGGGAACAAGAGACCCAGTACTTC. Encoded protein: CATSRTSGEQETQYF.

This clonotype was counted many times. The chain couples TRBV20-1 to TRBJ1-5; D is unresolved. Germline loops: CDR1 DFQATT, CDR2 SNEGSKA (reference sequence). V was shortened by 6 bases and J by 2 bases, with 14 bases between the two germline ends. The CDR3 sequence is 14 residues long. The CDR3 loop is CSAPSQMGNQPQHF. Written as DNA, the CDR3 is TGCAGTGCCCCATCTCAGATGGGCAATCAGCCCCAGCATTTT.

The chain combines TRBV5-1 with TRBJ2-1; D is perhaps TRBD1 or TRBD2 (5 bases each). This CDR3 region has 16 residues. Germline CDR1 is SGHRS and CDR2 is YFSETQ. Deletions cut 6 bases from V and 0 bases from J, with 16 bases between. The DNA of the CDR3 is TGCGCCAGCACGCTCGGGGCAGATTCCTCCTACAATGAGCAGTTCTTC. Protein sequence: CASTLGADSSYNEQFF. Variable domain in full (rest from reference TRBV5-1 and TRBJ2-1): KAGVTQTPRYLIKTRGQQVTLSCSPISGHRSVSWYQQTPGQGLQFLFEYFSETQRNKGNFPGRFSGRQFSNSRSEMNVSTLELGDSALYLCASTLGADSSYNEQFFGPGTRLTVL.

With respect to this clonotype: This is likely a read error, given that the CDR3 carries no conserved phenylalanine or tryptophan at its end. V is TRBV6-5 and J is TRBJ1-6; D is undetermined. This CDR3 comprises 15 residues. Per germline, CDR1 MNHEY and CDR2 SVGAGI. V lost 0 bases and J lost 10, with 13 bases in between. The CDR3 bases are TGTGCCAGCAGTTACTCGGAATGGAATTTCTCACCCCTCCACGTT. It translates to CASSYSEWNFSPLHV.

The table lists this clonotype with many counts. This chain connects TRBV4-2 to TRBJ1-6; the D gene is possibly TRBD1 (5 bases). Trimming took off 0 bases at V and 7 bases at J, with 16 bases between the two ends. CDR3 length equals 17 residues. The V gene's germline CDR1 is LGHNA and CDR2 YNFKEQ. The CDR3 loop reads CASSQDLPGIRNSPLHF. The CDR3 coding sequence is TGTGCCAGCAGCCAAGATCTCCCAGGGATAAGGAATTCACCCCTCCACTTT.

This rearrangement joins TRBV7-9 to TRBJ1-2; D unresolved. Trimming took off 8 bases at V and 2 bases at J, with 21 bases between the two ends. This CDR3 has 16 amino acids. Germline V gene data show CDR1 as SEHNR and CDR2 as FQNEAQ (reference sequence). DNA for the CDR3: TGTGCCAGCGAGGGCCTAACGGTGGTGTTGAACTATGGCTACACCTTC. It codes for CASEGLTVVLNYGYTF.

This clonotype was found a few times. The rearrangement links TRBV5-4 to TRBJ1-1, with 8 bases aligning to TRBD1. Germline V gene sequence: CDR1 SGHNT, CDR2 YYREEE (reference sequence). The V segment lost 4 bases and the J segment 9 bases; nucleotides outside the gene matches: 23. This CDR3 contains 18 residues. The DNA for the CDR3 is TGTGCCAGCAGCCGGGCCCAGGGGGCCCGCCGGGGTTTCAGGAAAGCTTTCTTT. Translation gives CASSRAQGARRGFRKAFF.